The 19 T cell receptor beta chains in this list originate from one sample, sequenced in a study of cytomegalovirus exposure and HLA in healthy donors. Method: immunoSEQ multiplex PCR; TCRdb's copy keeps in-frame clones and lacks some. The sample records approximately 300,000 clones, about 90% being singletons. Sequencing was carried out using PBMCs. The origin of the receptors is a woman aged 25 to 39 in good health and CMV-seropositive.

V usage is TRBV29-1 and J usage is TRBJ2-1; the D gene could be TRBD1 or TRBD2 (5 bases each). This CDR3 has 11 residues. V lost 7 bases, J lost 9 bases, and 13 bases lay in between. Germline V gene lookup returns CDR1 SQVTM and CDR2 ANQGSEA. This CDR3 reads CSAPRGAEQFF. DNA for the CDR3: TGCAGCGCCCCGAGAGGGGCTGAGCAGTTCTTC.

This clone was counted a single time. The chain recombines TRBV13 with TRBJ2-7, with 14 bases matching TRBD2. There are 15 residues in the CDR3. V was clipped by 5 bases and J by 4 bases; unmatched bases: 4. Germline V lookup: CDR1 PRHDT, CDR2 FYEKMQ (reference sequence). DNA for the CDR3: TGTGCCAGCAGCCCGGGACTAGCGGGAGTATACGAGCAGTACTTC. Its protein product is CASSPGLAGVYEQYF.

The V and J genes are TRBV6-1 and TRBJ2-1; TRBD1 matches at 7 bases. Losses at the gene ends were 0 bases for V and 6 bases for J; bases not matched to a gene: 2. The CDR3 extends over 14 amino acids. The germline V gene has CDR1 MNHNS and CDR2 SASEGT. The CDR3 DNA reads as TGTGCCAGCAGTGAAGCCGGGACAGTCAATGAGCAGTTCTTC. Translating gives CASSEAGTVNEQFF.

The J gene is TRBJ1-1, the V gene TRBV29-1, with a weak D call TRBD1 (5 bases). The CDR3 sequence is 13 residues long. V lost 7 bases, J lost 1 base, and 13 bases lay in between. Germline CDR1 is SQVTM and CDR2 is ANQGSEA. The CDR3 loop reads CSALDRGNTEAFF. Here the CDR3 DNA reads TGCAGCGCCTTAGACAGAGGGAACACTGAAGCTTTCTTT.

V gene TRBV28 combines with J gene TRBJ1-2; 9 bases align to TRBD1. The CDR3 covers 13 residues. The V gene's germline CDR1 is MDHEN and CDR2 SYDVKM. With V trimmed by 6 bases and J by 8 bases, 7 bases remained unmatched. The CDR3 loop is CASRRTGAEGYTF. The DNA of the CDR3 is TGTGCCAGCAGGAGGACAGGGGCGGAGGGCTACACCTTC.

The chain couples TRBV7-7 to TRBJ2-5; the D gene could be TRBD1 or TRBD2 (6 bases each). CDR1 SSHAT and CDR2 FNYEAQ come from the germline V gene (reference sequence). V shed 4 bases and J shed 5 bases, with 17 bases lying between them. The CDR3 has 15 residues. The CDR3 DNA sequence: TGTGCCAGCAGCTCCGATCCCGGGGGCAGGGAGACCCAGTACTTC. Its protein is CASSSDPGGRETQYF.

CDR3 protein: CASSEALQTYEQYF. CDR3 bases: TGTGCCAGCAGTGAAGCGCTTCAAACCTACGAGCAGTACTTC. The J gene is TRBJ2-7, the V gene TRBV6-1; no clear D. Germline CDR1 is MNHNS and CDR2 is SASEGT. Trimming left V 0 bases short and J 2 bases short, with 8 bases between. This CDR3 has 14 amino acids.

In this sample, this clone turned up once. The V gene is TRBV5-1, the J gene TRBJ2-3, with 12 bases aligning to TRBD2. The CDR3 is made up of 17 amino acids. Looked up from germline, CDR1 is SGHRS and CDR2 is YFSETQ. V was clipped by 0 bases and J by 7 bases; unmatched bases: 9. The CDR3 sequence: CASSLAGTSGSWYTQYF. The CDR3 nucleotides are TGCGCCAGCAGCTTGGCCGGGACTAGCGGGTCATGGTATACGCAGTATTTT.

This clone was seen only once. The chain has TRBV12-5 and TRBJ1-1; tentative D call: TRBD1 (5 bases). With 7 bases removed from V and 1 base from J, the gap between germline ends came to 10 bases. Germline values: CDR1 LGHNT, CDR2 FRNRAP. This CDR3 has 13 amino acids. The DNA of the CDR3 is TGTGCTAGTGCCTGGGACGGGAACACTGAAGCTTTCTTT. This gives the protein CASAWDGNTEAFF.

This chain links TRBV11-2 with TRBJ2-6; 9 nucleotides align to TRBD2. Per the germline V gene, CDR1 is SGHAT and CDR2 is FQNNGV. V dropped 4 bases and J dropped 0; count of bases not matched to a gene: 10. This CDR3 has 19 amino acids. Here the CDR3 DNA reads TGTGCCAGCAGCTCTAGATGGCGGGAGGGACTCTCTGGGGCCAACGTCCTGACTTTC. Its protein is CASSSRWREGLSGANVLTF.

The sample holds one count of this clone. This chain connects TRBV7-9 to TRBJ1-4, with 8 bases matching TRBD1. The CDR3 extends over 14 amino acids. V shed 3 bases, J shed 8 bases, and the junction held 5 bases outside the gene matches. In germline, CDR1 is SEHNR, CDR2 FQNEAQ (reference sequence). The CDR3 DNA reads TGTGCCAGCAGCTTGGGACAGGAGTCCGAAAAACTGTTTTTT. It specifies CASSLGQESEKLFF.

DNA of the CDR3: TGTGCCAGCAGTGAAGGAAACAGGGGAGGTGAAAAACTGTTTTTT. It specifies CASSEGNRGGEKLFF. This chain uses TRBV25-1 with TRBJ1-4; the match to TRBD1 covers 7 bases. Unmatched junction bases numbered 7, after V lost 2 bases and J lost 7 bases. CDR1 is MGHDK, CDR2 SYGVNS, per germline. This CDR3 has 15 residues.

This clone has just one count. The chain employs TRBV7-6 and TRBJ1-1; D may be TRBD1 (5 bases). Trimming pared 1 base from V and 6 bases from J, leaving 9 bases between. The germline V gene has CDR1 SGHVS and CDR2 FNYEAQ. The CDR3 spans 13 residues. DNA for the CDR3: TGTGCCAGCAGCTTAGGGACAAGGGCTGAAGCTTTCTTT. This translates into CASSLGTRAEAFF.

V is TRBV11-1 and J is TRBJ2-7; no clear D gene. The CDR3 spans 12 residues. Deletions cut 1 base from V and 4 bases from J, with 5 bases between. Germline V gene data show CDR1 as SGHAT and CDR2 as FQDESV (reference sequence). This CDR3 reads CASSLDRYEQYF. In DNA form, the CDR3 reads TGTGCCAGCAGCTTAGATCGGTACGAGCAGTACTTC. Filled out from reference TRBV11-1 and TRBJ2-7, the complete variable domain reads EAEVAQSPRYKITEKSQAVAFWCDPISGHATLYWYRQILGQGPELLVQFQDESVVDDSQLPKDRFSAERLKGVDSTLKIQPAELGDSAMYLCASSLDRYEQYFGPGTRLTVT.

This chain joins TRBV6-6 and TRBJ2-7; maybe TRBD2 (6 bases). The germline V gene encodes CDR1 MNHNY and CDR2 SVGAGI (reference sequence). This CDR3 is 13 amino acids long. V lost 6 bases, J lost 6 bases, and 15 bases lay in between. CDR3 DNA: TGTGCCAGCAGGATCAGCGCGGGGTCCGAGCAGTACTTC. Translating it yields CASRISAGSEQYF.

This chain links TRBV20-1 with TRBJ1-2; D is uncertain. Per germline, CDR1 DFQATT and CDR2 SNEGSKA (reference sequence). The CDR3 covers 10 residues. V was cut by 7 bases and J by 7 bases, with 10 bases left in between. CDR3: CSVLDGGYTF. CDR3 sequence (DNA): TGCAGTGTTCTCGACGGTGGCTACACCTTC.

This chain connects TRBV27 to TRBJ2-7, with D hard to call. V dropped 5 bases and J dropped 0 bases, with 8 bases sitting between them. Germline lookup yields CDR1 MNHEY and CDR2 SMNVEV (reference sequence). The CDR3 has 13 amino acids. The CDR3, as DNA: TGTGCCAGCAGTGGTGGGAACTCCTACGAGCAGTACTTC. It yields the protein CASSGGNSYEQYF.

V and J are TRBV27 and TRBJ2-1; D unclear. V lost 2 bases, J lost 5 bases, and 13 bases lay in between. There are 15 residues in the CDR3. Per germline, CDR1 MNHEY and CDR2 SMNVEV (reference sequence). The CDR3 protein is CASSLTTPGHNEQFF. CDR3 nucleotide sequence: TGTGCCAGCAGTTTAACAACGCCCGGGCACAATGAGCAGTTCTTC.

This chain joins TRBV28 and TRBJ2-7; the D gene is possibly TRBD2 (5 bases). CDR1 is MDHEN and CDR2 is SYDVKM in the germline V gene. CDR3 length equals 15 residues. Between the trimmed V and J ends, which lost 5 bases and 4 bases, there was a span of 18 bases. In nucleotides, the CDR3 is TGTGCCAGCAGTCTGCGGACTGGGTTTAGGTACGAGCAGTACTTC. It encodes CASSLRTGFRYEQYF.